This TCR beta chain was sequenced for a study of graft-versus-host responses after intestinal transplantation. With regard to this clone: Its specificity is not known.

Profiling relied on immunoSEQ multiplex PCR, and the TCRdb table lists in-frame clones only, not all of them. In the table there are over 90,000 clones, 80% to 95% of which are singletons. Trimming took 2 bases from V and 0 from J, leaving 8 bases between them. Looked up from germline, CDR1 is SGHRS and CDR2 is YFSETQ. The CDR3 spans 14 residues. The J gene is TRBJ1-1, the V gene TRBV5-1; D unclear. Sequenced material: unstimulated CD8+ T cells sorted from spleen or lymph node cells, taken before intestinal transplant. This receptor was taken from a human donor who received an intestinal transplant. The CDR3 nucleotides read TGCGCCAGCAGCTTTCGGGAGTTGAACACTGAAGCTTTCTTT. It is translated as CASSFRELNTEAFF.